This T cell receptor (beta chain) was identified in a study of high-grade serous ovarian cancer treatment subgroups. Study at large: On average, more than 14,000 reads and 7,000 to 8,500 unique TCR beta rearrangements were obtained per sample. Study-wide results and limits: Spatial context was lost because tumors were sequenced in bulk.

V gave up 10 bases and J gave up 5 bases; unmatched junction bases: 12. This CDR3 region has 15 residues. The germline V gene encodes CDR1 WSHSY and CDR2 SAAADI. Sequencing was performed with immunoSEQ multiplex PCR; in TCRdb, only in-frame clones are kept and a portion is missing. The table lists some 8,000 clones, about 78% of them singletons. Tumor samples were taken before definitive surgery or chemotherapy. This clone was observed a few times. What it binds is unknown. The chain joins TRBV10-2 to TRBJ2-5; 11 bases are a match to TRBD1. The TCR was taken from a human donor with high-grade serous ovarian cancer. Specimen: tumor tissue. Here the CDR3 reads CATSSGQGAGETQYF. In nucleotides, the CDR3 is TGCGCCACCAGCAGCGGACAGGGGGCCGGGGAGACCCAGTACTTC.